A single sample gave rise to the 26 T cell receptor beta chains below, sequenced in a study of regulatory T cells in long-lasting Graves disease. Time point indicated: persistent/refractory GD, antithyroid drugs over 5 years with positive TRAb. Researchers made the TCR library from RNA that was extracted from PBMCs. TCR beta libraries were built with iRepertoire HTBI primers and Arm-PCR of CDR3 regions. TCRdb passed the multiplex PCR reads through MiXCR, listing each CDR3 protein once. Found here are hundreds of thousands of distinct CDR3 sequences, 20% to 25% of them singletons; the top ten hold less than 9%. The material sequenced was peripheral blood mononuclear cells (PBMCs), taken when the disease was refractory, from a patient treated with antithyroid drugs. These receptors originate from a female donor with Graves disease.

This chain joins TRBV20-1 and TRBJ2-7, with D perhaps matching TRBD1 (5 bases). V lost 3 bases to trimming and J lost 5 bases, with 20 bases between them. The CDR3 spans 15 residues. Germline-derived CDR1 and CDR2 are DFQATT and SNEGSKA (reference sequence). CDR3 nucleotides: TGCAGTGCTAGGTCTGGGGCATTCGTAAGGGACGAGCAGTACTTC. Its translation is CSARSGAFVRDEQYF.

On this clonotype: A clone one base away is much larger, so this may be a read error. For the CDR3, the DNA is TGCGCCAGCAGCCGAGTCGGGGGAAAGGGAGAGACCCAGTACTTC. This codes for CASSRVGGKGETQYF. The rearrangement joins TRBV4-1 to TRBJ2-5; D is possibly TRBD2 (6 bases). V was shortened by 4 bases and J by 4 bases, with 16 bases between the two germline ends. The CDR3 contains 15 residues. CDR1 is MGHRA, CDR2 YSYEKL, per germline.

This clonotype has at least ten counts. The chain links TRBV27 to TRBJ1-1; D is undetermined. Looked up from germline, CDR1 is MNHEY and CDR2 is SMNVEV (reference sequence). V was clipped by 6 bases and J by 4 bases, with 12 bases between them. This CDR3 contains 13 residues. DNA for the CDR3: TGTGCCAGCAGCCCCAGTGTGGGCACTGAAGCTTTCTTT. Its translation is CASSPSVGTEAFF.

The CDR3 sequence: CASSLGSWGSGELFF. In DNA, the CDR3 is TGTGCCAGCAGCTTGGGAAGTTGGGGATCAGGGGAGCTGTTTTTT. The V and J genes are TRBV5-5 and TRBJ2-2; no clear D gene. Trimming cost V 0 bases and J 8 bases, with 14 bases left between them. Germline CDR1 SGHKS, CDR2 YYEKEE (reference sequence). The CDR3 runs to 15 residues.

This clonotype was seen repeatedly, ten times or more. The chain uses TRBV12-5 and TRBJ2-7; 8 bases agree with TRBD2. Germline V gene sequence: CDR1 LGHNT, CDR2 FRNRAP. V dropped 4 bases and J dropped 4; count of bases not matched to a gene: 3. The CDR3 sequence is 13 residues long. The CDR3 region is CASGYTSGYEQYF. The CDR3 nucleotides read TGTGCTAGTGGTTATACTAGCGGATACGAGCAGTACTTC.

Ten or more counts support this clonotype. The V call is TRBV20-1, the J call TRBJ2-5; the D gene is possibly TRBD2 (6 bases). This CDR3 is built from 13 residues. The V gene lost 6 bases and the J gene lost 4 bases, with 15 bases spanning the gap. CDR1 is DFQATT and CDR2 is SNEGSKA in the germline V gene (reference sequence). The CDR3, as DNA: TGCAGTGCCCCGGCCGGGGGAGGAGAGACCCAGTACTTC. It codes for CSAPAGGGETQYF.

Worth noting for this clonotype: Since a much larger clone is just one base distant, this may be a read error. The chain links TRBV28 to TRBJ1-2; D call uncertain. V was clipped by 6 bases and J by 4 bases, with 15 bases between them. Germline-derived CDR1 and CDR2 are MDHEN and SYDVKM. This CDR3 is 14 amino acids long. CDR3 in DNA: TGTGCCAGCAGCACGGACGGGCTGGGCTATGGCTACACCTTC. This encodes CASSTDGLGYGYTF.

This clonotype was recorded at least ten times. The chain couples TRBV20-1 to TRBJ2-1, with D unclear. This CDR3 has 11 amino acids. The germline gives CDR1 DFQATT, CDR2 SNEGSKA (reference sequence). Trimming took off 2 bases at V and 7 bases at J, with 6 bases between the two ends. The CDR3 protein is CSARNSNEQFF. As DNA, the CDR3 is TGCAGTGCTAGAAACTCTAATGAGCAGTTCTTC.

Notes on this clonotype: A much larger clone differs by one base, so this may be a read error. This likely comes from a read error, as the CDR3 has no conserved phenylalanine or tryptophan at its end. The V call is TRBV6-1, the J call TRBJ1-5; D not certain. CDR3 size: 17 residues. In germline, CDR1 is MNHNS, CDR2 SASEGT. V was cut by 5 bases and J by 2 bases, with 19 bases left in between. The CDR3, as DNA: TGTGCCAGCAGTCCCCCAACTTCTTATACCGGCAATCAGCCCCAGCATCTT. Its translation: CASSPPTSYTGNQPQHL.

This clonotype was counted at least ten times. V is TRBV29-1 and J is TRBJ1-2; D remains unclear. The CDR3 sequence is 12 residues long. From germline, CDR1 is SQVTM and CDR2 ANQGSEA. Trimming left V 1 base short and J 4 bases short, with 7 bases between. CDR3 DNA: TGCAGCGTTGAAGGGCAGCCCTATGGCTACACCTTC. Amino acid sequence: CSVEGQPYGYTF.

This clonotype was seen only a few times. The genes are TRBV14 and TRBJ1-1; D remains ambiguous. Germline values: CDR1 SGHDN, CDR2 FVKESK. The CDR3 totals 14 residues. Trimming removed 0 bases at V and 3 bases at J, with 8 bases between. The CDR3, as DNA: TGTGCCAGCAGCCAAGACATGAGGTACACTGAAGCTTTCTTT. It translates to CASSQDMRYTEAFF.

The chain couples TRBV6-8 to TRBJ2-5; D perhaps matches TRBD1 (6 bases). The end of the DNA aligns better with TRBJ2-1, so the J call may be wrong. The CDR3 is made up of 13 amino acids. From germline, CDR1 is MNHGY and CDR2 SAAAGT. The DNA for the CDR3 is TGTGCCAGCAGTTACACGGACAGCAATGAGCAGTTCTTC. It codes for CASSYTDSNEQFF.

V is TRBV4-3 and J is TRBJ2-7; perhaps TRBD2 as D (6 bases). There are 14 residues in the CDR3. V gave up 2 bases and J gave up 3 bases, with 11 bases separating them. The germline V gene encodes CDR1 LGHNA and CDR2 YSLEER. The CDR3 DNA sequence: TGCGCCAGCAGCCAACTTCCGGGGGACTACGAGCAGTACTTC. Translating gives CASSQLPGDYEQYF.

This clonotype was counted many times. V gene TRBV2 combines with J gene TRBJ1-2; D is uncertain. CDR3 length: 12 residues. V gave up 6 bases and J gave up 4 bases, with 9 bases separating them. The germline gives CDR1 SNHLY, CDR2 FYNNEI. CDR3 sequence reads: CASSADGYGYTF. DNA of the CDR3: TGTGCCAGCAGCGCGGACGGCTATGGCTACACCTTC.

There are many counts of this clonotype. This chain links TRBV20-1 with TRBJ1-1; 8 bases are shared with TRBD1. The ends lost 3 bases at V and 5 bases at J; junction bases unmatched: 5. The germline CDR1 and CDR2 sequences are DFQATT and SNEGSKA (reference sequence). This CDR3 has 13 amino acids. CDR3 nucleotides: TGCAGTGCTAGCGACAGGGGAGGGACTGAAGCTTTCTTT. As protein: CSASDRGGTEAFF.

Ten or more counts support this clonotype. The chain has TRBV12-3 or TRBV12-4 and TRBJ2-7; 11 bases align to TRBD2. The CDR3 sequence is 15 residues long. J was trimmed by 2 bases and V by 6 bases; bases with no gene match: 6. CDR3 nucleotide sequence: TGTGCCAGCAGGCCTAGCGGGGGGAGAACCTACGAGCAGTACTTC. Translation: CASRPSGGRTYEQYF.

This clonotype was counted only a few times. The chain carries TRBV19 and TRBJ2-7, with D perhaps matching TRBD2 (6 bases). Per germline, CDR1 LNHDA and CDR2 SQIVND (reference sequence). This CDR3 comprises 13 residues. V was trimmed by 4 bases and J by 3 bases, leaving 10 bases between them. CDR3 sequence (DNA): TGTGCCAGTAGTACGGCGGGAATCTACGAGCAGTACTTC. Protein: CASSTAGIYEQYF. Variable domain in full (rest from reference TRBV19 and TRBJ2-7): DGGITQSPKYLFRKEGQNVTLSCEQNLNHDAMYWYRQDPGQGLRLIYYSQIVNDFQKGDIAEGYSVSREKKESFPLTVTSAQKNPTAFYLCASSTAGIYEQYFGPGTRLTVT.

In this sample, this clonotype turned up many times. This rearrangement joins TRBV27 to TRBJ1-5; D unresolved. Germline CDR1 reads MNHEY; CDR2 reads SMNVEV (reference sequence). Trimming pared 8 bases from V and 0 bases from J, leaving 11 bases between. This CDR3 is built from 14 residues. The CDR3 loop is CASAEADSNQPQHF. CDR3 sequence (DNA): TGTGCCAGCGCTGAAGCAGATAGCAATCAGCCCCAGCATTTT.

The V call is TRBV27, the J call TRBJ2-2, with no clear D. The CDR3 sequence is 13 residues long. CDR1 and CDR2 from the germline V gene are MNHEY and SMNVEV (reference sequence). V dropped 6 bases and J dropped 6 bases, with 11 bases sitting between them. Here the CDR3 DNA reads TGTGCCAGCAGGAAGTTCTGGGCCGGGGAGCTGTTTTTT. This translates into CASRKFWAGELFF.

The V call is TRBV6-1, the J call TRBJ2-1, with 8 bases lining up with TRBD1. Germline V gives CDR1 MNHNS, CDR2 SASEGT. V was pared by 6 bases and J by 8 bases, with 6 bases of the junction left unmatched. This CDR3 region has 13 residues. Written as DNA, the CDR3 is TGTGCCAGCAGCTCTGGACAGGGTGATGAGCAGTTCTTC. Protein: CASSSGQGDEQFF.

This clonotype occurred a few times. The V gene is TRBV15, the J gene TRBJ2-5; 7 bases agree with TRBD1. CDR1 is LNHNV and CDR2 is YYDKDF in the germline V gene (reference sequence). V lost 5 bases, J lost 4 bases, and 7 bases stayed unmatched. The CDR3 has 14 residues. The CDR3 reads CATSQQGFRETQYF. In nucleotides, the CDR3 is TGTGCCACCAGCCAACAGGGGTTTCGAGAGACCCAGTACTTC.

The rearrangement joins TRBV29-1 to TRBJ2-7, with D perhaps matching TRBD1 or TRBD2 (5 bases each). Germline values: CDR1 SQVTM, CDR2 ANQGSEA. The V gene lost 4 bases and the J gene lost 2 bases, with 15 bases spanning the gap. This CDR3 has 14 residues. The CDR3 region is CSVGLGARPYEQYF. The CDR3 coding sequence is TGCAGCGTTGGTCTCGGGGCTCGCCCCTACGAGCAGTACTTC.

The rearrangement links TRBV7-9 to TRBJ1-5; D gene uncertain. Germline V gene sequence: CDR1 SEHNR, CDR2 FQNEAQ (reference sequence). This CDR3 spans 15 amino acids. V was shortened by 5 bases and J by 0 bases, with 11 bases between the two germline ends. CDR3 residues: CASSLGKYSNQPQHF. CDR3 DNA: TGTGCCAGCAGCCTCGGGAAATATAGCAATCAGCCCCAGCATTTT.

This chain joins TRBV11-3 and TRBJ2-7; TRBD1 matches 10 bases. Germline V gene sequence: CDR1 SGHNT, CDR2 YENEEA. The CDR3 totals 16 residues. Trimming removed 5 bases from V and 3 bases from J; junction bases left unmatched: 10. Here the CDR3 reads CASSLYPGQGYYEQYF. Written as DNA, the CDR3 is TGTGCCAGCAGCCTATACCCGGGACAGGGGTACTACGAGCAGTACTTC.

In regard to this clonotype: The junction shows a germline mismatch at one end, possibly a read error. CDR3 region: CASSPTFGYNEQFF. In nucleotides, the CDR3 is TGTGCTAGCAGTCCCACTTTTGGGTACAATGAGCAGTTCTTC. The V call is TRBV7-7, the J call TRBJ2-1; no clear D gene. Per the germline V gene, CDR1 is SSHAT and CDR2 is FNYEAQ (reference sequence). The CDR3 consists of 14 residues.

In this sample, this clonotype turned up many times. DNA for the CDR3: TGTGCCAGCGGTAATACCCAAGAGACCCAGTACTTC. Protein sequence: CASGNTQETQYF. The gene calls are TRBV6-1 and TRBJ2-5; the D is unclear. Deletions cut 8 bases from V and 1 base from J, with 8 bases between. The germline V gene encodes CDR1 MNHNS and CDR2 SASEGT. The CDR3 extends over 12 amino acids.